This record covers a single T cell receptor beta chain. The sample comes from a study of blood T cell repertoires in COVID-19. Study-wide background: Both acute and convalescent COVID-19 samples were obtained from the United States, Italy and Spain. T cells, B-cell-depleted T cells, or PBMCs supplied cDNA or gDNA.

Authors' processing steps: The assay estimated nucleated cells by amplifying reference gene primers. Method: immunoSEQ multiplex PCR; TCRdb's copy keeps in-frame clones and lacks some. V and J calls and clone size are given by that table; D and trimming were obtained from the DNA. The sample holds 120,000 to 150,000 clones, approximately 85% seen once. This sequence originates from a human donor with acute or convalescent COVID-19. The donor label of this sample is uncertain. The specimen sequenced was peripheral blood.

The CDR3 here is CASSPQPGQGSSPLHF. The CDR3 region has the DNA TGTGCCAGCAGTCCACAACCGGGACAGGGAAGTTCACCCCTCCACTTT. The chain couples TRBV27 to TRBJ1-6; TRBD1 matches 9 bases. The CDR3 totals 16 residues. V gave up 5 bases and J gave up 9 bases; unmatched junction bases: 11. Germline-derived CDR1 and CDR2 are MNHEY and SMNVEV (reference sequence).